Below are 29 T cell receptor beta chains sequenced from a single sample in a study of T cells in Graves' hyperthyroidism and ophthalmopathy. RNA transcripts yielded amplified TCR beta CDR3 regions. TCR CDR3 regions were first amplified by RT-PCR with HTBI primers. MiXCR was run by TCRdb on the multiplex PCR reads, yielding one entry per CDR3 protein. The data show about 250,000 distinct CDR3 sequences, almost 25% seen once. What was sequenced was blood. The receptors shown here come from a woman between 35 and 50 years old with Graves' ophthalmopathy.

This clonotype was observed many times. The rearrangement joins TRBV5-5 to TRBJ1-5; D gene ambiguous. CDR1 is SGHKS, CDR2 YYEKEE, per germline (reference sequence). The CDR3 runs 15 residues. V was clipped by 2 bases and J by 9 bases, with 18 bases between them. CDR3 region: CASSLGNSGFGPQHF. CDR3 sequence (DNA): TGTGCCAGCAGCTTAGGCAACTCGGGGTTCGGGCCCCAGCATTTT.

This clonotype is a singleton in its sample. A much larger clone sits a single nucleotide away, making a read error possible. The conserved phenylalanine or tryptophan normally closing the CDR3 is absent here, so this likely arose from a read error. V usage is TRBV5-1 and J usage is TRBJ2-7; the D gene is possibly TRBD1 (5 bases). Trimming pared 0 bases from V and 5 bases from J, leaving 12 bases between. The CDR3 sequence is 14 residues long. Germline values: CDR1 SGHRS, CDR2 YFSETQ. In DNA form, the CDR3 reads TGCGCCAGCAGCTTGGTACAGGCTCAAGACGAGCAGTACCTC. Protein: CASSLVQAQDEQYL.

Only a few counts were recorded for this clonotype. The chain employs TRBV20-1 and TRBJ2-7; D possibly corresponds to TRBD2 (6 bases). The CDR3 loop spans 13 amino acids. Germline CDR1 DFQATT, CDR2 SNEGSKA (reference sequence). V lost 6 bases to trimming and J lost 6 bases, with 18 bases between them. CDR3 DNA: TGCAGTGCCACCCTAGACGGGAGAGGCGAGCAGTACTTC. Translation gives CSATLDGRGEQYF.

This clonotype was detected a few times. The CDR3 protein is CASSYSGQGNQPQHF. The CDR3, as DNA: TGTGCCAGCAGTTACTCGGGACAGGGGAATCAGCCCCAGCATTTT. The gene calls are TRBV6-5 and TRBJ1-5; 10 bases align to TRBD1. Germline V lookup: CDR1 MNHEY, CDR2 SVGAGI. The J segment lost 4 bases and the V segment lost 0 bases, leaving 0 bases of the junction unmatched. This CDR3 has 15 residues.

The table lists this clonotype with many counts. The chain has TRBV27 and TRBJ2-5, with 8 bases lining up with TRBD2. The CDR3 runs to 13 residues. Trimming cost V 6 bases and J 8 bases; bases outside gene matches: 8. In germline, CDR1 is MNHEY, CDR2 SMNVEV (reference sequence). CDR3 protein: CASSRGGSGTQYF. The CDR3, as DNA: TGTGCCAGCAGCCGCGGGGGGTCCGGTACCCAGTACTTC.

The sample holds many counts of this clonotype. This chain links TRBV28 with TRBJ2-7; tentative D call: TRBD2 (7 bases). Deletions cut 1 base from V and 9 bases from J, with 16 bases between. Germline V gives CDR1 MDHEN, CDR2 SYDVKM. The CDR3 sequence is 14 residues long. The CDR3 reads CASSLFQGTTGQYF. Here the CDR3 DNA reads TGTGCCAGCAGTTTATTTCAGGGGACTACCGGGCAGTACTTC.

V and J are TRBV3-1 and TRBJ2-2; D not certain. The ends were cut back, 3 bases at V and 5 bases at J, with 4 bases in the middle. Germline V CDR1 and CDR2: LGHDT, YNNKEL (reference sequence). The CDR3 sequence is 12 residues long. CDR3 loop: CASSHGTGELFF. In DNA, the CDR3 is TGTGCCAGCAGCCATGGTACCGGGGAGCTGTTTTTT. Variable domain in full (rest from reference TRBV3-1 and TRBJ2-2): DTAVSQTPKYLVTQMGNDKSIKCEQNLGHDTMYWYKQDSKKFLKIMFSYNNKELIINETVPNRFSPKSPDKAHLNLHINSLELGDSAVYFCASSHGTGELFFGEGSRLTVL.

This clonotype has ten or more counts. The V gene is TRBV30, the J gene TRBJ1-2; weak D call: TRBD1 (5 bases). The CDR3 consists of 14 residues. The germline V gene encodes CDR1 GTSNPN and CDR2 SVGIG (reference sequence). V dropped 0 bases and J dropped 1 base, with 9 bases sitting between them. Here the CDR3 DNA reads TGTGCCTGGAGTGTTGCGGGGGATAACTATGGCTACACCTTC. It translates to CAWSVAGDNYGYTF.

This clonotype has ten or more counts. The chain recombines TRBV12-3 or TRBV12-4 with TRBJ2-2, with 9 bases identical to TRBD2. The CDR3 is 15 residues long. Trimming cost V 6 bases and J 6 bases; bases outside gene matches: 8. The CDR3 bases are TGTGCCAGCAGATCTAGCGGGGAGGGTGCCGGGGAGCTGTTTTTT. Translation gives CASRSSGEGAGELFF.

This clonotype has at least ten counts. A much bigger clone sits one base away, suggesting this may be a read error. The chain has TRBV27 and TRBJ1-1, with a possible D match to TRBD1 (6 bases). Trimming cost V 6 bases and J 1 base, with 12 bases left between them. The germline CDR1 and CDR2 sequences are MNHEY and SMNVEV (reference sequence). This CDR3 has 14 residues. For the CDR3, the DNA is TGTGCCAGCAGGGTACAGGGTCAGAACACTGAAGCTTTCTTT. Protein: CASRVQGQNTEAFF.

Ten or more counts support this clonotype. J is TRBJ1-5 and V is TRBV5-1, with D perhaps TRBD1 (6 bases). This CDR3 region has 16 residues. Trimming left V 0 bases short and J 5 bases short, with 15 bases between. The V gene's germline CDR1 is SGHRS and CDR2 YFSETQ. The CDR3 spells CASSLGTGGQDQPQHF. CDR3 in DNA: TGCGCCAGCAGCTTGGGAACCGGGGGCCAGGATCAGCCCCAGCATTTT.

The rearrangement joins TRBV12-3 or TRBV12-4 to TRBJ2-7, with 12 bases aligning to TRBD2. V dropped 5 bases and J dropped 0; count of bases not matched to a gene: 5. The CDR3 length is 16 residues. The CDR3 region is CASSRGLAGLSYEQYF. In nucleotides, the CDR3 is TGTGCCAGCAGTCGGGGACTAGCGGGCCTCTCCTACGAGCAGTACTTC.

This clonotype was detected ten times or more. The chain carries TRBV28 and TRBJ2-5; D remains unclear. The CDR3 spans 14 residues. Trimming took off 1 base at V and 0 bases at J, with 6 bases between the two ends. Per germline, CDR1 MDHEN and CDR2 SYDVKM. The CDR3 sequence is CASSLSQNQETQYF. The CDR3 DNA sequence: TGTGCCAGCAGTTTATCCCAGAACCAAGAGACCCAGTACTTC.

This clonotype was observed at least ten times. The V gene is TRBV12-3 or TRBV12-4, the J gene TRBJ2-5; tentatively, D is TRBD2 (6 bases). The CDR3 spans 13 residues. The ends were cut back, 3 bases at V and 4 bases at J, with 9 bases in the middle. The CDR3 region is CASSFYGGETQYF. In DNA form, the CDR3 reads TGTGCCAGCAGTTTTTACGGGGGAGAGACCCAGTACTTC.

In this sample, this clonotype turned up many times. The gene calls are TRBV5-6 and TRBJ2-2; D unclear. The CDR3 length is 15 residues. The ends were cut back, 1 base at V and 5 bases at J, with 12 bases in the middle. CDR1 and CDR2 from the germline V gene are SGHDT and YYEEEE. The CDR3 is CASSLRTLGTGELFF. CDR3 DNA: TGTGCCAGCAGCTTGCGGACGCTTGGGACCGGGGAGCTGTTTTTT.

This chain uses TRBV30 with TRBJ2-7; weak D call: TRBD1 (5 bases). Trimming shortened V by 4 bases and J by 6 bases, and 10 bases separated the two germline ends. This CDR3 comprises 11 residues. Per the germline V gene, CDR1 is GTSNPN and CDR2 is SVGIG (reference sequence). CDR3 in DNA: TGTGCCTGGATAAAGGGGTCCGAGCAGTACTTC. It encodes CAWIKGSEQYF. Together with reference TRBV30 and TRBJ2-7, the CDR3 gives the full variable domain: SQTIHQWPATLVQPVGSPLSLECTVEGTSNPNLYWYRQAAGRGLQLLFYSVGIGQISSEVPQNLSASRPQDRQFILSSKKLLLSDSGFYLCAWIKGSEQYFGPGTRLTVT.

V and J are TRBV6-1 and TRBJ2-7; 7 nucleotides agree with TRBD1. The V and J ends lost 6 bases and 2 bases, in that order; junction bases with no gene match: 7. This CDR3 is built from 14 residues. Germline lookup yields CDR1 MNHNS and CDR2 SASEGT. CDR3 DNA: TGTGCCAGCAGGATGACAGGGCCCCCCTACGAGCAGTACTTC. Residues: CASRMTGPPYEQYF.

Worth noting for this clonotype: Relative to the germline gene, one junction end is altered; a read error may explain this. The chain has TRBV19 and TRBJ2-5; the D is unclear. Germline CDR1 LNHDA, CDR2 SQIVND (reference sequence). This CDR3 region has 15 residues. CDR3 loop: CASLDLAGAQETQYF. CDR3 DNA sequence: TGTGCCAGTTTGGATCTCGCAGGCGCCCAAGAGACCCAGTATTTC.

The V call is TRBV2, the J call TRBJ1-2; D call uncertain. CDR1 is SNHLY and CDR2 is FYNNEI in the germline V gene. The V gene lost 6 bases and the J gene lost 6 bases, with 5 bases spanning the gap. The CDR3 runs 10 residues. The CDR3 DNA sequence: TGTGCCAGCAGGGGGAATGGCTACACCTTC. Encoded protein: CASRGNGYTF.

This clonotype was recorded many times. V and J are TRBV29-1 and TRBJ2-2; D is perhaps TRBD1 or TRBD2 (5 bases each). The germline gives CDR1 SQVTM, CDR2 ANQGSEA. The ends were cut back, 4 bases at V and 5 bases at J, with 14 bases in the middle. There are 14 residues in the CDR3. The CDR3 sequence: CSVVGPGRTGELFF. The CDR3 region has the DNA TGCAGCGTTGTGGGGCCAGGGAGAACCGGGGAGCTGTTTTTT.

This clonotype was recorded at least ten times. The CDR3 DNA sequence: TGTGCCAGCCGACAGGCGAACGGGGAGCTGTTTTTT. Translation gives CASRQANGELFF. This chain connects TRBV6-5 to TRBJ2-2; D perhaps matches TRBD1 (6 bases). Germline CDR1 MNHEY, CDR2 SVGAGI. The CDR3 contains 12 residues. Trimming pared 8 bases from V and 7 bases from J, leaving 11 bases between.

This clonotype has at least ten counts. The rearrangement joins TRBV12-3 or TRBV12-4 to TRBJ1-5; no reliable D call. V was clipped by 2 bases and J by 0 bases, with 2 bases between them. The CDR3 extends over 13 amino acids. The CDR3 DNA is TGTGCCAGCAGTTTAACTAGCAATCAGCCCCAGCATTTT. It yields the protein CASSLTSNQPQHF.

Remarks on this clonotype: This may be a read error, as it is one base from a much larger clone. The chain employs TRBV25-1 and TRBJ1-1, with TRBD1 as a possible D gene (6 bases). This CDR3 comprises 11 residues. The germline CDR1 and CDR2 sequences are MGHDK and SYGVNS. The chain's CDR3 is CTTLRGAVAFF. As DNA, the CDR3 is TGTACCACCCTCCGGGGGGCTGTAGCTTTCTTT.

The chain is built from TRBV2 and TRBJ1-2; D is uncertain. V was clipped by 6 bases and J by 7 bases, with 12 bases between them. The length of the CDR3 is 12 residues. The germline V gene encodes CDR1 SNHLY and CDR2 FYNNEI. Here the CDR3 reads CASREFGSGYTF. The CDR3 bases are TGTGCCAGCAGGGAGTTCGGCAGTGGCTACACCTTC.

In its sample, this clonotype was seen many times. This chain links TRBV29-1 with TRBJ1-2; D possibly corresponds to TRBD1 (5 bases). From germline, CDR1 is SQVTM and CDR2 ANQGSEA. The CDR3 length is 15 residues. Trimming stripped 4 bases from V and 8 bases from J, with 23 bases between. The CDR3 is CSVGRVGQTQGGYTF. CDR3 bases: TGCAGCGTTGGCCGGGTGGGGCAGACCCAGGGAGGCTACACCTTC.

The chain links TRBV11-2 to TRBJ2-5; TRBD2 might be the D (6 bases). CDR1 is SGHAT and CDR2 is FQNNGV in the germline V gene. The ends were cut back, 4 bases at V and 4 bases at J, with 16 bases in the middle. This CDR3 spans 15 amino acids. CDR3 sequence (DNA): TGTGCCAGCAGCTCCCGGGCAGGAGGGCGAGAGACCCAGTACTTC. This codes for CASSSRAGGRETQYF.

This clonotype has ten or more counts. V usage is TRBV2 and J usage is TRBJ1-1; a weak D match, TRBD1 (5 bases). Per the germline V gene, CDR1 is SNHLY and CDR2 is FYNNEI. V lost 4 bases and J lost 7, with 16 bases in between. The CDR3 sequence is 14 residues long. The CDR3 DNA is TGTGCCAGCAGTGCCCTGAAAGGGGCAGGTGAAGCTTTCTTT. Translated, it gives CASSALKGAGEAFF.

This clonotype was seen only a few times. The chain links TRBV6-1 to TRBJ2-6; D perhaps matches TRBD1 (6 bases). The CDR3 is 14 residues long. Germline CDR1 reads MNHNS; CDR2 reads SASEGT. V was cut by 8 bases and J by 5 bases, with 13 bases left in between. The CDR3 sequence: CASWGQSRANVLTF. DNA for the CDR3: TGTGCCAGCTGGGGGCAGAGTAGGGCCAACGTCCTGACTTTC.

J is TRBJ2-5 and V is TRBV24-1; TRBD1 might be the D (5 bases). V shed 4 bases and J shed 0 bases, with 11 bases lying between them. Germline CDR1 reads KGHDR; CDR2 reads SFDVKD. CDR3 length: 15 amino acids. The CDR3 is CATSDPDTYQETQYF. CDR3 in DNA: TGTGCCACCAGTGACCCGGACACGTACCAAGAGACCCAGTACTTC.